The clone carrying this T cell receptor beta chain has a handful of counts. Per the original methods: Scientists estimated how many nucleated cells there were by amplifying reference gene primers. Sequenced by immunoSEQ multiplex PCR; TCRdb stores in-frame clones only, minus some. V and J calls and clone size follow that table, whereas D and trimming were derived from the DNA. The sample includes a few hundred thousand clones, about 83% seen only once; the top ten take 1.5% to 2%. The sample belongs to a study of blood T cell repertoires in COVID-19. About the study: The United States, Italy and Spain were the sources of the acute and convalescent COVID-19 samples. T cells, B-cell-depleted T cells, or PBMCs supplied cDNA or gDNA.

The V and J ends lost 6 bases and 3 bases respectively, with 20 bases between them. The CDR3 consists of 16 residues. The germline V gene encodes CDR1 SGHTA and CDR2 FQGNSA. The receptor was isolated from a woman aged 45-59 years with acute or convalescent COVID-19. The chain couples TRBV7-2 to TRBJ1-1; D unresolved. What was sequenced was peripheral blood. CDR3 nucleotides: TGTGCCAGCAGGCCAAACTTGGGGAGAAGGGACACTGAAGCTTTCTTT. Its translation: CASRPNLGRRDTEAFF.